This entry features one T cell receptor (beta chain) sequence. What it recognizes is unknown. The data belong to a study of cytomegalovirus exposure and HLA in healthy donors. Regarding the study as a whole: Most TCR sequences were rare, but some public TCRs occurred in many donors. Cytomegalovirus-associated status was assigned to 164 TCR beta chains. Cytomegalovirus status was reportedly diagnosed by the classifier with high specificity and sensitivity.

PCR involved 60 Vbeta and 13 Jbeta primers. In the source study's methods: In a later analysis, approximately 80 million unique TCR beta chains included roughly 11 million shared by two or more donors. TCRdb's table, derived via immunoSEQ multiplex PCR, lists solely in-frame clones and lacks some. The V and J calls and clone size are taken from that table; D and trimming were inferred from the DNA. Here the sample spans about 140,000 clones, approximately 64% being singletons. The sequence was obtained from a woman aged 40 to 50 in good health and CMV-seronegative. Sequencing input: PBMCs.

The CDR3 reads CASSLGTAMNTEAFF. CDR3 nucleotide sequence: TGTGCCAGCAGCTTAGGGACAGCCATGAACACTGAAGCTTTCTTT. The gene calls are TRBV11-2 and TRBJ1-1; D may be TRBD1 (6 bases). This CDR3 region has 15 residues. The germline V and J ends were trimmed by 1 base and 0 bases, with 9 bases remaining between them. Germline V gene data show CDR1 as SGHAT and CDR2 as FQNNGV.